This T cell receptor (beta chain) came from a study of PD-L1 blockade in urothelial cancer (dated by TCRdb to about 2017). Broadly, across the study: Therapy was started at some point between 2014 and 2016 for all patients, and atezolizumab 1,200 mg was administered intravenously every 3 weeks. About 85% of the roughly 29 patients were identified as males with urothelial cancer of bladder origin, and a prior smoking history was reported by 18 of 29 patients. An ECOG performance status of 0 or 1 was recorded for the patients, and 0 to 3 prior chemotherapy regimens had been received by the patients. Blood samples were analyzed at 3 weeks after treatment start (second dose) and at 6 weeks after treatment start. Blood samples gave median yields of approximately 130,000 T cells and more than 80,000 unique TCRs, along with a median clonality of around 0.075. The study was an exploratory multi-omic analysis of somatic, immune and clinical correlates of response to PD-L1 blockade with atezolizumab in urothelial cancer. TCR sequencing covered pretreatment tumor samples and matched, serially collected peripheral blood taken before and after atezolizumab treatment. Durable clinical benefit was defined as a progression-free survival longer than 6 months, and TCR features were additionally tested against progression-free survival and overall survival. Whole exome sequencing and RNA sequencing of pretreatment tumors were performed alongside TCR sequencing in the same patients. Durable clinical benefit was achieved by nine patients and was not achieved by 20 patients. Pretreatment blood TCR-seq was available for 27 to 30 patients, at least one posttreatment blood collection was obtained for around 24 patients, and tumor TCR-seq was available for around 24 patients. Results the study describes overall, beyond this receptor: Patients with durable benefit showed greater expansion of tumor-associated TCR clones in peripheral blood 3 weeks after starting treatment (n ≈ 21, p = 0.022). Improved progression-free and overall survival was found to be associated with pretreatment peripheral blood TCR clonality below the median. Small sample size (n ≈ 30) and many exploratory analyses mean the results are intended to be hypothesis-generating.

Synthetic TCR analog templates were spiked into each PCR to estimate absolute template abundance from read counts. The immunoSEQ assay was used to amplify TCRbeta CDR3 regions from genomic DNA with bias-controlled V and J gene primers. Rearranged TCRbeta segments were sequenced at approximately 20X coverage. Processing in the source paper ran as follows. Clustering was used to correct sequencing errors, and CDR3s were annotated against IMGT so that V, D and J genes could be assigned. Downstream analyses used only productive TCRbeta rearrangements, leaving out any out-of-frame or stop-codon sequences. To compute clonality, Shannon entropy was normalized by the log of the number of unique productive sequences and then subtracted from one. Fisher's exact test with Benjamini-Hochberg correction, using a cutoff of adjusted p below 0.01, was how clones that differed between time points or between blood and tumor were identified. Imported from immuneACCESS, the table was reduced by TCRdb to in-frame sequences with V and J called. These copies leave out some clones; in studies compared against another copy, an unresolved V gene accounts for under half, and the cause of the remainder is not known. D and trimming were read from the DNA, whereas the V and J calls and clone size are those reported in that table. The sample table lists more than 60,000 clones, more than 70% of them with a count of one. The top ten clones comprise about 11% of the sample.

Spanning cysteine to phenylalanine, the CDR3 consists of 13 amino acids. Only the CDR3 DNA is retained, 39 bases long and in frame from the first base. CDR1 and CDR2, looked up from the germline V gene (reference sequence), are GTSNPN and SVGIG. Trimming accounts for 2 bases at V and 1 base at J, while the number of junction bases matched to no gene is 0. The time point label, as the study defines it: peripheral blood 6 weeks after treatment start. The cohort included 29 patients with locally advanced or metastatic urothelial carcinoma who were treated at Memorial Sloan Kettering on a trial protocol. Peripheral blood mononuclear cells were collected from each patient pretreatment and during treatment, giving between 1 and 8 total time points per patient. The Qiagen DNeasy Blood extraction kit was used to purify genomic DNA from total PBMCs and tumor samples. PBMCs were collected pretreatment and during treatment, and were isolated and stored as previously described.

This clone was counted only a few times. Its antigen is currently not known. The input lacks base qualities; no much larger clone sits a single base away. The TCR was taken from a man aged 55-75 years with urothelial cancer. The chain joins TRBV30 to TRBJ2-3, with 7 bases aligning to TRBD2. The sample was PBMCs, taken around atezolizumab (anti-PD-L1) treatment. The base sequence is TGTGCCTGGAGTAGCGGGGGCACAGATACGCAGTATTTT. This yields the protein CAWSSGGTDTQYF.